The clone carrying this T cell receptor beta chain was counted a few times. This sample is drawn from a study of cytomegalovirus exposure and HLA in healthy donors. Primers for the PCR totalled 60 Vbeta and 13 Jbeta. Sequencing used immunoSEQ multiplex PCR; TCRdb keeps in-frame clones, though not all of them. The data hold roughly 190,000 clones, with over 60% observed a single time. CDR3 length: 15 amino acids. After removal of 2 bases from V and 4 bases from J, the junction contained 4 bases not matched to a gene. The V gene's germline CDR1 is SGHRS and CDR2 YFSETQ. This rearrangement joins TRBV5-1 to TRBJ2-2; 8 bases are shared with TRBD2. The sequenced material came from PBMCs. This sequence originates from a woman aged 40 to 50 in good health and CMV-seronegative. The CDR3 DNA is TGCGCCAGCAGCTTAGCGGGAGCTGGCACCGGGGAGCTGTTTTTT. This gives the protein CASSLAGAGTGELFF.